This T cell receptor (beta chain) was sequenced in a study of T cell responses to AZD1222 COVID-19 vaccine (dated by TCRdb to about 2021). As for the study more broadly: Because spike-specific TCR depth and breadth did not differ between the two schedules, AZD1222 recipients who got a second dose at roughly 4 weeks were pooled with those who got a second dose at roughly 12 weeks. Trial participants were enrolled into age subgroups of 18-55, 56-69 and 70-plus years, which contained about 160, 30 and 59 TCR-sequenced participants, respectively. TCR sequencing was performed for 230 to 250 trial participants, of whom 207 were given two doses of AZD1222 and approximately 25 were given two doses of MenACWY control vaccine. What the work shows at the level of the full study, not this receptor alone: The vaccine-associated CD4 TCRs covered the entire spike protein, and the dominant responses fell in regions 160-218 and 743-854. Conclusions about previously exposed vaccinees are limited because only 5 or 6 AZD1222 recipients were SARS-CoV-2 seropositive at baseline. Because no day 14 peak-response samples were available, repertoires were characterized only after the peak T cell response. After two AZD1222 doses, spike-specific TCR breadth and depth were significantly higher than at day 0 and than in MenACWY recipients. Nearly half of unique spike-specific TCRs reportedly recognized epitopes outside regions mutated in the B.1.351 and B.1.1.7 variants. In the small 56-69-year group, the increase in depth fell short of significance, most likely because of low power. Participants were mostly white British and included more females than males, and it was suggested by the authors that clonal diversity may have been underestimated.

At the junction V is shortened by 4 bases and J by 8 bases, with 21 bases in between. CDR3 length: 16 amino acids, cysteine to phenylalanine. This entry keeps only the CDR3 DNA: 48 bases, framed from base 1. CDR1 and CDR2, looked up from the germline V gene, are SGHDT and YYEEEE. The CDR3 regions of human TCRbeta chains were analyzed by immunosequencing. Turning to the authors' computational methods: Repertoire TCRs were checked for matches against a reference library of SARS-CoV-2-specific TCRs that had been generated using the MIRA antigen-specificity platform. Breadth was defined as the fraction of unique TCRs that were SARS-CoV-2-associated, and depth was defined as the fraction of total T cells that were SARS-CoV-2-associated. Using the MIRA data, each spike-specific TCR was mapped to the spike region that the TCR reacts to and placed in a CD4 or CD8 class. Log10-transformed breadth and depth values were compared by one-way ANOVA with Sidak's multiple comparisons tests. TCRdb's version of the immuneACCESS table is confined to in-frame rearrangements and falls short of the full clone set. An unresolved V gene accounts for under half of the shortfall where checked; the remainder is of unknown origin. The V and J calls and clone size were taken over from that table, and D and trimming were inferred from the DNA. The sample has 95,000 to 100,000 clones on record, nearly 90% of them singletons. The ten largest clonotypes hold approximately 1.5% of the sample.

The time point label, read with the paper, signifies: baseline before first vaccination. Vaccinee samples were obtained from the UK trials COV001 and COV002, which included a single-blind randomized controlled phase 2/3 trial of AZD1222 (ChAdOx1 nCoV-19) in healthy adults. For TCRbeta chain sequencing, PBMC samples from trial participants were taken at day 0 and at day 28 after the second dose. In regard to this clone: It lacks a known antigen. No base quality information exists; no much larger clone differs at one position.

This sequence uses TRBV5-6 and TRBJ1-4; the D gene is perhaps TRBD1, on 5 matching bases. The sequence was obtained from an adult in good health. The specimen comprised peripheral blood, sampled on day 0 of AZD1222 vaccination. The CDR3 region has the sequence CASSRTGDSSIEKLFF. The sequenced DNA: TGTGCCAGCAGCCGTACGGGGGACTCATCCATAGAAAAACTGTTTTTT.